These 14 T cell receptor beta chains came from one sample sequenced in a study of blood T cell repertoires in COVID-19 (dated by TCRdb to about 2020). The library relied on the immunoSEQ multiplex PCR assay. This is the immuneACCESS table as TCRdb keeps it, with only in-frame sequences that have V and J called. A part of the clones is gone; compared with another copy, unresolved V genes explain less than half, and the rest is unexplained. The sample has some 150,000 clones on record, nearly 80% of them singletons. Of the sample, over 11% is held by the ten largest clones. Specimen: peripheral blood. The receptors were gathered from a woman of 80 years or more with acute or convalescent COVID-19.

The sample holds one count of this clone. The chain joins TRBV7-9 to TRBJ1-3, with 10 bases fitting TRBD1. CDR3 length equals 15 residues. V dropped 4 bases and J dropped 4; count of bases not matched to a gene: 4. CDR1 and CDR2 from the germline V gene are SEHNR and FQNEAQ (reference sequence). The CDR3 spells CASSSGTGDGNTIYF. CDR3 DNA sequence: TGTGCCAGCAGCTCCGGGACAGGGGACGGAAACACCATATATTTT.

The table lists this clone with a count of one. J is TRBJ1-4 and V is TRBV7-8; D gene unclear. Germline CDR1 and CDR2: SGHVS and FQNEAQ. The CDR3 contains 15 residues. V was trimmed by 3 bases and J by 7 bases, leaving 15 bases between them. CDR3: CASSLVWSEGEKLFF. The DNA for the CDR3 is TGTGCCAGCAGCTTGGTCTGGAGTGAGGGTGAAAAACTGTTTTTT.

The rearrangement uses TRBV7-2 and TRBJ2-1; 10 bases fit TRBD2. The V gene end was trimmed by 4 bases and the J gene end by 4 bases; junction bases not matched to a gene: 4. Per the germline V gene, CDR1 is SGHTA and CDR2 is FQGNSA. The CDR3 sequence is 15 residues long. Written as DNA, the CDR3 is TGTGCCAGCAGCTGGGCTAGCGGGGGTTACAATGAGCAGTTCTTC. Amino acids: CASSWASGGYNEQFF.

The chain has TRBV11-1 and TRBJ2-7; 7 bases align to TRBD1. V trimming: 5 bases; J trimming: 4 bases; junction bases outside the gene matches: 8. Germline-derived CDR1 and CDR2 are SGHAT and FQDESV (reference sequence). The CDR3 has 14 amino acids. CDR3 residues: CASSTSRQGYEQYF. CDR3 bases: TGTGCCAGCAGCACCTCCCGACAGGGTTACGAGCAGTACTTC. The full variable domain, with the rest looked up from reference TRBV11-1 and TRBJ2-7, is EAEVAQSPRYKITEKSQAVAFWCDPISGHATLYWYRQILGQGPELLVQFQDESVVDDSQLPKDRFSAERLKGVDSTLKIQPAELGDSAMYLCASSTSRQGYEQYFGPGTRLTVT.

The chain links TRBV4-2 to TRBJ1-1; TRBD1 matches at 10 bases. This CDR3 has 16 residues. Germline V CDR1 and CDR2: LGHNA, YNFKEQ. With V trimmed by 3 bases and J by 1 base, 5 bases remained unmatched. The CDR3 nucleotides are TGTGCCAGCAGCCAGCCGGGACAGGGGACGAACACTGAAGCTTTCTTT. Its translation: CASSQPGQGTNTEAFF.

The chain carries TRBV6-5 and TRBJ1-6; 9 nucleotides agree with TRBD1. The germline V gene has CDR1 MNHEY and CDR2 SVGAGI. The V gene end was trimmed by 4 bases and the J gene end by 9 bases; junction bases not matched to a gene: 4. There are 14 residues in the CDR3. Here the CDR3 reads CASSSGQGFSPLHF. The DNA of the CDR3 is TGTGCCAGCAGTTCGGGACAGGGATTTTCACCCCTCCACTTT.

This rearrangement joins TRBV3-1 (or the pseudogene TRBV3-2) to TRBJ1-1; TRBD1 might be the D (5 bases). V lost 4 bases and J lost 0, with 12 bases in between. The germline CDR1 and CDR2 sequences are LGHDT and YNNKEL (reference sequence). The CDR3 consists of 15 residues. The DNA for the CDR3 is TGTGCCAGCAGCCCGTCGTGGGGGGTGAACACTGAAGCTTTCTTT. Its protein product is CASSPSWGVNTEAFF.

The chain recombines TRBV28 with TRBJ1-2, with unresolved D. The CDR3 length is 15 residues. The V gene lost 5 bases and the J gene lost 8 bases, with 21 bases spanning the gap. Per germline, CDR1 MDHEN and CDR2 SYDVKM. The chain's CDR3 is CASSTLFLRARGYTF. The CDR3 bases are TGTGCCAGCAGTACCCTGTTCTTGAGGGCTCGGGGCTACACCTTC.

The chain recombines TRBV9 with TRBJ2-2, with 9 nucleotides matching TRBD1. CDR1 is SGDLS and CDR2 is YYNGEE in the germline V gene. J gave up 4 bases and V 5 bases, and 9 bases lay outside the gene matches. This CDR3 has 16 amino acids. The CDR3 DNA reads TGTGCCAGCAGTGCGGGACAGGGCCACTTCACCGGGGAGCTGTTTTTT. Its protein is CASSAGQGHFTGELFF. The full variable domain, its missing parts supplied by reference TRBV9 and TRBJ2-2, is DSGVTQTPKHLITATGQRVTLRCSPRSGDLSVYWYQQSLDQGLQFLIQYYNGEERAKGNILERFSAQQFPDLHSELNLSSLELGDSALYFCASSAGQGHFTGELFFGEGSRLTVL.

The chain carries TRBV28 and TRBJ1-1; D possibly corresponds to TRBD1 (6 bases). The length of the CDR3 is 16 residues. With 1 base removed from V and 2 bases from J, the gap between germline ends came to 14 bases. Germline lookup yields CDR1 MDHEN and CDR2 SYDVKM. CDR3 coding DNA: TGTGCCAGCAGTTTATTCCTAGGACAGTCAAACACTGAAGCTTTCTTT. As protein: CASSLFLGQSNTEAFF.

The V gene is TRBV3-1 (or the pseudogene TRBV3-2), the J gene TRBJ1-6, with unresolved D. The CDR3 has 14 amino acids. Germline loops: CDR1 LGHDT, CDR2 YNNKEL (reference sequence). V was clipped by 1 base and J by 10 bases, with 11 bases between them. For the CDR3, the DNA is TGTGCCAGCAGCCAAGTAAGAGGTTACTCACCCCTCCACTTT. Translating gives CASSQVRGYSPLHF.

The chain uses TRBV19 and TRBJ1-2; 8 nucleotides match TRBD1. The J segment lost 7 bases and the V segment lost 7 bases, leaving 11 bases of the junction unmatched. The CDR3 totals 14 residues. Germline V gene lookup returns CDR1 LNHDA and CDR2 SQIVND (reference sequence). Here the CDR3 DNA reads TGTGCCAGTACCCTTGGACAGGGAAGAAGTGGCTACACCTTC. As protein: CASTLGQGRSGYTF.

This clone was found a few times. The chain links TRBV19 to TRBJ1-6; TRBD1 matches at 8 bases. J lost 11 bases, V lost 6 bases, and 6 bases had no gene match. In germline, CDR1 is LNHDA, CDR2 SQIVND (reference sequence). The CDR3 extends over 13 amino acids. The CDR3 protein is CASRTGVWTPLHF. CDR3 in DNA: TGTGCCAGTAGGACAGGGGTGTGGACACCCCTCCACTTT.

The chain links TRBV20-1 to TRBJ2-1; D gene unclear. The V gene lost 5 bases and the J gene lost 4 bases, with 6 bases spanning the gap. Looked up from germline, CDR1 is DFQATT and CDR2 is SNEGSKA (reference sequence). The CDR3 consists of 11 residues. CDR3 region: CSAPFYNEQFF. The CDR3 DNA reads TGCAGTGCTCCCTTTTACAATGAGCAGTTCTTC.